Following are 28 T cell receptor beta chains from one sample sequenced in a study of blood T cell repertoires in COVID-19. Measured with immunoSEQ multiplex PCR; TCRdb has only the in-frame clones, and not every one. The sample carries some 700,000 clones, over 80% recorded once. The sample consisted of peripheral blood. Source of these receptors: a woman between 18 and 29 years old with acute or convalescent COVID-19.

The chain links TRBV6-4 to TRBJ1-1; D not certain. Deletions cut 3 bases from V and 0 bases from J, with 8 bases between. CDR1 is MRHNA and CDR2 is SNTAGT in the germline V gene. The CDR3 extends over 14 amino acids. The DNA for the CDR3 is TGTGCCAGCAGTGAGCTAACAGTGAACACTGAAGCTTTCTTT. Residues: CASSELTVNTEAFF.

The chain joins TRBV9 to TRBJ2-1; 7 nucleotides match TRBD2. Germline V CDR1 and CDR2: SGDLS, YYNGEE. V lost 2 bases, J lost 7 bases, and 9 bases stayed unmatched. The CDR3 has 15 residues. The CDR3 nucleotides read TGTGCCAGCAGCGTTGGCGGGAGAGGTGGTAATGAGCAGTTCTTC. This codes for CASSVGGRGGNEQFF.

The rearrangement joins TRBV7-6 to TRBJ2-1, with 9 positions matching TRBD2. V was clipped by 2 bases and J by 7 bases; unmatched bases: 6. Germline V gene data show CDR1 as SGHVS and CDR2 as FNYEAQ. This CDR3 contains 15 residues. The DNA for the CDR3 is TGTGCCAGCAGCTTACTGGCGGGGGGGCTAAATGAGCAGTTCTTC. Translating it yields CASSLLAGGLNEQFF.

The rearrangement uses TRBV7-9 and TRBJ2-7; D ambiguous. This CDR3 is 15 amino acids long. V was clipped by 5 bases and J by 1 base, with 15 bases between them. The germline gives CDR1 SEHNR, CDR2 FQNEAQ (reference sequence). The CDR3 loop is CASSAVAVASYEQYF. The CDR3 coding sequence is TGTGCCAGCAGCGCCGTGGCGGTCGCTTCCTACGAGCAGTACTTC.

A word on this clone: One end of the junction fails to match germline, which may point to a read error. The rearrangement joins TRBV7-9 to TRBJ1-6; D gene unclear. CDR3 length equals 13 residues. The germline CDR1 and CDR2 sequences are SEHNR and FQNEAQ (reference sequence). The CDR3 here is CASSLAAESPLHF. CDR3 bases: TGTGCCAGCAGCCTAGCAGCGGAATCACCCCTCCACTTT.

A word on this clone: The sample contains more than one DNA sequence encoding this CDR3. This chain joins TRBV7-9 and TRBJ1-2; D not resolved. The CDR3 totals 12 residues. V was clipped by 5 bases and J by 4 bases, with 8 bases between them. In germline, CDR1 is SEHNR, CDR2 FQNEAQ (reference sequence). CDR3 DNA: TGTGCCAGCAGCCCCGGCGGCTATGGCTACACCTTC. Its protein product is CASSPGGYGYTF.

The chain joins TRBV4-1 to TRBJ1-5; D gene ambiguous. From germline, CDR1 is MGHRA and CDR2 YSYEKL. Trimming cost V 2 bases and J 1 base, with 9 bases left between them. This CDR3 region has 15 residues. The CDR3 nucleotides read TGCGCCAGCAGCCAAAGATGGCCGAGCAATCAGCCCCAGCATTTT. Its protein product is CASSQRWPSNQPQHF.

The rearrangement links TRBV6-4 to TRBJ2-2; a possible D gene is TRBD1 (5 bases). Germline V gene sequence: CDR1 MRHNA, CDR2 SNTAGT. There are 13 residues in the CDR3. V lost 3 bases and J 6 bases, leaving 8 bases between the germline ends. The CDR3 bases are TGTGCCAGCAGTGATGGGGCGTCCGGGGAGCTGTTTTTT. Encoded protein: CASSDGASGELFF.

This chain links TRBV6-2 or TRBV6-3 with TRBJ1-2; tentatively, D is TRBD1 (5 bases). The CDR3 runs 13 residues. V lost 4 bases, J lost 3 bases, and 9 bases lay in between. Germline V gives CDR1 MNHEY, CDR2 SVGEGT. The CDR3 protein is CASSWGGDYGYTF. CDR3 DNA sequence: TGTGCCAGCAGTTGGGGGGGGGACTATGGCTACACCTTC.

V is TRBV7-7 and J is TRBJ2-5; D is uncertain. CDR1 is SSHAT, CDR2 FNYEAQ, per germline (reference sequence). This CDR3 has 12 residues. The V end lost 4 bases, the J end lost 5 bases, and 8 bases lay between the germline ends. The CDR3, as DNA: TGTGCCAGCAGCTCTCTGAGGGAGACCCAGTACTTC. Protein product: CASSSLRETQYF.

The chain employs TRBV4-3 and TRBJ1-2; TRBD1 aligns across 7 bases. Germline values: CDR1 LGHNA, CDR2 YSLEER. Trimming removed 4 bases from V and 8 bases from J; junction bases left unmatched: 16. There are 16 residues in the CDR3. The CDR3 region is CASSPTGQALRGGYTF. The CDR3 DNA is TGCGCCAGCAGCCCTACCGGACAGGCACTACGCGGGGGCTACACCTTC.

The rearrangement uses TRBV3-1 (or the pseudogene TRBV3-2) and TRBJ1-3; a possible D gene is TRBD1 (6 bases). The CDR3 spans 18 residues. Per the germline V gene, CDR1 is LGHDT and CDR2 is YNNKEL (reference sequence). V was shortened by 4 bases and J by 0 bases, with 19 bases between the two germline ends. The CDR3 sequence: CASSPHSGTKFSGNTIYF. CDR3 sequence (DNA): TGTGCCAGCAGCCCACACTCCGGGACAAAGTTCTCTGGAAACACCATATATTTT.

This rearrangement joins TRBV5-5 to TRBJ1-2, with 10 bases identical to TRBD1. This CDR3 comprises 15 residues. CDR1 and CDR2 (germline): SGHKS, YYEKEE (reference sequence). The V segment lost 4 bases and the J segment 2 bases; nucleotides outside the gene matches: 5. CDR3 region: CASSRDRGVNYGYTF. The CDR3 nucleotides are TGTGCCAGCAGCCGGGACAGGGGAGTGAACTATGGCTACACCTTC.

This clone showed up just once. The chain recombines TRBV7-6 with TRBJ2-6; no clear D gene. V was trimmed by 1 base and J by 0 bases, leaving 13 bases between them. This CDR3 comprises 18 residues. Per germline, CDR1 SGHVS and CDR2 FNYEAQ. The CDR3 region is CASSLVPPNTSGANVLTF. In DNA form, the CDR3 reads TGTGCCAGCAGCTTAGTCCCACCTAATACCTCTGGGGCCAACGTCCTGACTTTC.

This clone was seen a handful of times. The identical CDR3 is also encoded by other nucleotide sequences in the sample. CDR3 amino acids: CASRQSNTEAFF. DNA of the CDR3: TGTGCCAGCCGACAGTCGAACACTGAAGCTTTCTTT. This rearrangement joins TRBV27 to TRBJ1-1; TRBD1 might be the D (5 bases). V was trimmed by 8 bases and J by 1 base, leaving 8 bases between them. CDR1 and CDR2 (germline): MNHEY, SMNVEV (reference sequence). The CDR3 loop spans 12 amino acids.

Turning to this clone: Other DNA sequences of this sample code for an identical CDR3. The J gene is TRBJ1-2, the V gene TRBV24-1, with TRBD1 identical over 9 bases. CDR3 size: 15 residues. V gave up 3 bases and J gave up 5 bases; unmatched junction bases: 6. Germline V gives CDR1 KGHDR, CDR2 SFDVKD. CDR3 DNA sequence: TGTGCCACCAGTGATCCGACAGGGGGAGGTTATGGCTACACCTTC. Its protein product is CATSDPTGGGYGYTF.

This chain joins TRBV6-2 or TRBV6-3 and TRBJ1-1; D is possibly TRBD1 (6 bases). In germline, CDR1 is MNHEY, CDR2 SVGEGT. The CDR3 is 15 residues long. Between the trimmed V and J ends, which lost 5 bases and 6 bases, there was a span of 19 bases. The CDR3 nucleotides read TGTGCCAGCAGTCGGCGCAGGGGCGACGCATCTGAAGCTTTCTTT. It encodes CASSRRRGDASEAFF.

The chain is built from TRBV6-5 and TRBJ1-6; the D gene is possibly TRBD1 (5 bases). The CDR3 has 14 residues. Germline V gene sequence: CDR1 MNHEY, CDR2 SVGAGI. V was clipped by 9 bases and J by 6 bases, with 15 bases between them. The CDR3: CASAPGESNSPLHF. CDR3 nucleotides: TGTGCCAGTGCCCCGGGGGAATCTAATTCACCCCTCCACTTT.

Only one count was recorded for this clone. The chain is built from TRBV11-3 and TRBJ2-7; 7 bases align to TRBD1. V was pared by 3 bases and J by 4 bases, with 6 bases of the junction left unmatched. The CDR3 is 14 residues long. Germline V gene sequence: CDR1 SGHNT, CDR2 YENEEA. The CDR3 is CASSLSGQPYEQYF. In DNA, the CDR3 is TGTGCCAGCAGCTTGTCGGGACAGCCTTACGAGCAGTACTTC. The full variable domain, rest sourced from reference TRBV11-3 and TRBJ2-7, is EAGVVQSPRYKIIEKKQPVAFWCNPISGHNTLYWYLQNLGQGPELLIRYENEEAVDDSQLPKDRFSAERLKGVDSTLKIQPAELGDSAVYLCASSLSGQPYEQYFGPGTRLTVT.

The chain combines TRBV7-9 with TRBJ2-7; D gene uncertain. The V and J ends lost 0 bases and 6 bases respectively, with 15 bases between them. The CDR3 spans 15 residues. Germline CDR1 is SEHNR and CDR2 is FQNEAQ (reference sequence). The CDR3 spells CASSLALTTQSEQYF. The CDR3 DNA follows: TGTGCCAGCAGCTTAGCGCTTACAACCCAAAGCGAGCAGTACTTC. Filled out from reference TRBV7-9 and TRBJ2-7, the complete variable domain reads DTGVSQNPRHKITKRGQNVTFRCDPISEHNRLYWYRQTLGQGPEFLTYFQNEAQLEKSRLLSDRFSAERPKGSFSTLEIQRTEQGDSAMYLCASSLALTTQSEQYFGPGTRLTVT.

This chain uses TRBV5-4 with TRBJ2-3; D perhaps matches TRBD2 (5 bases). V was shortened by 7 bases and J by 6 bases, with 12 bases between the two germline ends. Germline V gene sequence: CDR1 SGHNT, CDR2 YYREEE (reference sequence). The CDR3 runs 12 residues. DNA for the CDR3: TGTGCCAGCTCGCCCACGGGGGATACGCAGTATTTT. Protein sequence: CASSPTGDTQYF.

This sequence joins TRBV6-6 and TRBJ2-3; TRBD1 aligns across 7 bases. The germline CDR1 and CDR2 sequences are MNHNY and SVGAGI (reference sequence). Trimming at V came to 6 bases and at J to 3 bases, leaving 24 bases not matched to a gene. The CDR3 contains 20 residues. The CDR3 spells CASSPTLPQIRGLLTDTQYF. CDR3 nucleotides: TGTGCCAGCAGCCCAACTCTCCCCCAAATAAGGGGGCTTTTAACAGATACGCAGTATTTT.

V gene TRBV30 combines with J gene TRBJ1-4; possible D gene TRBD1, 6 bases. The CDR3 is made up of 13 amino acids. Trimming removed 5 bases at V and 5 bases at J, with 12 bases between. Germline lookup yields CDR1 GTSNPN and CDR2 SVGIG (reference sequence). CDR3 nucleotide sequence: TGTGCCTGGGGGGGCTCATACAATGAAAAACTGTTTTTT. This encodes CAWGGSYNEKLFF. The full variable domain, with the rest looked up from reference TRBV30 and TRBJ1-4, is SQTIHQWPATLVQPVGSPLSLECTVEGTSNPNLYWYRQAAGRGLQLLFYSVGIGQISSEVPQNLSASRPQDRQFILSSKKLLLSDSGFYLCAWGGSYNEKLFFGSGTQLSVL.

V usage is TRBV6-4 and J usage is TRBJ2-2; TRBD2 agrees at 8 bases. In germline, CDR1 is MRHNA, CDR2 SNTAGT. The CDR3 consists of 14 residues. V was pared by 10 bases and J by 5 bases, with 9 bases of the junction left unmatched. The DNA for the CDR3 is TGTGCCAACAGCCGGGGGGGCCGTACCGGGGAGCTGTTTTTT. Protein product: CANSRGGRTGELFF.

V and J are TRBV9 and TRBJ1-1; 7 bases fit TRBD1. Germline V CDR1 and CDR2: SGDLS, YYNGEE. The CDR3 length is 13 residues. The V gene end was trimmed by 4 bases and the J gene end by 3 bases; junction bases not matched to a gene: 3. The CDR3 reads CASSSDRDTEAFF. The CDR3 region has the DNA TGTGCCAGCAGCTCCGACAGGGACACTGAAGCTTTCTTT. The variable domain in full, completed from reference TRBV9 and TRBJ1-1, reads DSGVTQTPKHLITATGQRVTLRCSPRSGDLSVYWYQQSLDQGLQFLIQYYNGEERAKGNILERFSAQQFPDLHSELNLSSLELGDSALYFCASSSDRDTEAFFGQGTRLTVV.

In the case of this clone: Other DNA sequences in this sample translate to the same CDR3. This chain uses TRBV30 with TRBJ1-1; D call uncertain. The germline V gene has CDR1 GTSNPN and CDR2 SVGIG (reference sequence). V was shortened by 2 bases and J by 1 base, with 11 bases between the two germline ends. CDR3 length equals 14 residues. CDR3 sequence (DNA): TGTGCCTGGAGTCCGGGTGGAGGGAACACTGAAGCTTTCTTT. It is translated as CAWSPGGGNTEAFF.

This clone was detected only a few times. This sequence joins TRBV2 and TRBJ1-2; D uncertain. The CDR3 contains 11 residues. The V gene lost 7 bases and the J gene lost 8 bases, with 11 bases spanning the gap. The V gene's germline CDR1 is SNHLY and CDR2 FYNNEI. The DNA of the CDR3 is TGTGCCAGCACACGGGAGTGGGGCTACACCTTC. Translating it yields CASTREWGYTF. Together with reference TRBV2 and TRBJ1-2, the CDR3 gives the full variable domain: EPEVTQTPSHQVTQMGQEVILRCVPISNHLYFYWYRQILGQKVEFLVSFYNNEISEKSEIFDDQFSVERPDGSNFTLKIRSTKLEDSAMYFCASTREWGYTFGSGTRLTVV.

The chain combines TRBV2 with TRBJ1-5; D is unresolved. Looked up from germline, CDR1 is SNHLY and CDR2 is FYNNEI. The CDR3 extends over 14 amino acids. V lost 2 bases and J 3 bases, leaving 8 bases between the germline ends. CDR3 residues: CASSENSNNQPQHF. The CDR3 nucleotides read TGTGCCAGCAGTGAAAACAGCAACAATCAGCCCCAGCATTTT.